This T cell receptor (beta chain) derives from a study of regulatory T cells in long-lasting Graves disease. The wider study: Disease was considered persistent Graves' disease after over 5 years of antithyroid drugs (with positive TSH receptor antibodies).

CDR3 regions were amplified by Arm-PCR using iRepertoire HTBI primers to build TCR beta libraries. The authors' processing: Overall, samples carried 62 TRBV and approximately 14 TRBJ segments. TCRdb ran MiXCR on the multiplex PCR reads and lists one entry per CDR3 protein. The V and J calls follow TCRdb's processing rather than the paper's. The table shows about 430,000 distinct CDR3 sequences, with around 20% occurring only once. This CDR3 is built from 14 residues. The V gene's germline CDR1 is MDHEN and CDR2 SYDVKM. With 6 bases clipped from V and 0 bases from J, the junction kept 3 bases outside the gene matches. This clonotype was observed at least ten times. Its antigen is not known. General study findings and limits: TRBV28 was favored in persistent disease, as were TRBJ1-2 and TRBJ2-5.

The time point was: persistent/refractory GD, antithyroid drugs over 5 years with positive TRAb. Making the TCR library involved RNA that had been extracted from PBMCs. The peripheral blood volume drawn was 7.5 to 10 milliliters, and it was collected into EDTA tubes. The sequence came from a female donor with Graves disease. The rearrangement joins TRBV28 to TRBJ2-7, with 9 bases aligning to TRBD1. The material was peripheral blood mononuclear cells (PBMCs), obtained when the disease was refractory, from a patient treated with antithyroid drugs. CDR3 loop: CASRGTGRSYEQYF. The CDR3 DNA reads TGTGCCAGCAGAGGGACAGGGCGCTCCTACGAGCAGTACTTC.